Listed below are T cell receptor beta chains from one sample, sequenced in a study of long-term antiretroviral therapy in people with HIV. Assay used: immunoSEQ multiplex PCR; TCRdb lists only in-frame clones, some missing. The repertoire holds about 26,000 clones, with about 85% as singletons. Here the sequenced sample was unsorted PBMCs, taken just over 2.6 years after starting antiretroviral therapy. The receptors originated from a man aged 40-49 years with HIV. CDR3s include the opening cysteine and the closing phenylalanine or tryptophan. The order of the fields is V gene, CDR3 length, D gene, J gene, clone size, CDR3 protein, CDR3 DNA. A D gene is named only where the DNA matches it firmly. Clone size appears in some rows only: once, few, many, or a class for an expanded clone.

TRBV27,16,.,TRBJ2-1,once,CASSFFLGGSYNEQFF,TGTGCCAGCAGCTTTTTCCTCGGGGGCTCCTACAATGAGCAGTTCTTC
TRBV9,15,.,TRBJ2-3,.,CASSARRDGGDTQYF,TGTGCCAGCAGCGCCAGGAGAGACGGGGGAGATACGCAGTATTTT
TRBV9,15,.,TRBJ2-1,.,CASSVGGGIYNEQFF,TGTGCCAGCAGTGTTGGAGGGGGGATCTACAATGAGCAGTTCTTC
TRBV4-2,15,.,TRBJ2-7,.,CASSQGMAGAYEQYF,TGTGCCAGCAGCCAAGGAATGGCAGGCGCGTACGAGCAGTACTTC
TRBV2,15,.,TRBJ2-1,.,CASRTDSSSYNEQFF,TGTGCCAGCCGGACAGACTCGAGCTCCTACAATGAGCAGTTCTTC
TRBV10-3,12,TRBD1,TRBJ2-7,.,CAISGQGGEQYF,TGTGCCATCAGCGGACAGGGGGGCGAGCAGTACTTC
TRBV19,15,TRBD1,TRBJ1-5,.,CASNHYQGANQPQHF,TGTGCCAGTAACCATTATCAGGGGGCAAATCAGCCCCAGCATTTT
TRBV27,17,TRBD1,TRBJ1-5,.,CASSSIRQGYSNQPQHF,TGTGCCAGCAGTTCTATCAGACAGGGATATAGCAATCAGCCCCAGCATTTT
TRBV7-9,12,.,TRBJ1-1,.,CASKREGTEAFF,TGTGCCAGCAAAAGAGAGGGCACTGAAGCTTTCTTT
TRBV7-9,16,.,TRBJ1-2,large,CASSAGLRASNYGYTF,TGTGCCAGCAGCGCGGGGCTACGGGCTTCTAACTATGGCTACACCTTC
TRBV23-1,14,.,TRBJ2-2,.,CASSQNRIAGELFF,TGCGCCAGCAGTCAAAATAGGATCGCCGGGGAGCTGTTTTTT
TRBV27,15,.,TRBJ2-7,once,CASSLVARAAHEQYF,TGTGCCAGCAGTTTAGTGGCCAGGGCAGCCCACGAGCAGTACTTC
TRBV5-1,13,.,TRBJ2-7,.,CASSLLMGSEQYF,TGCGCCAGCAGCTTGTTGATGGGTTCTGAGCAGTACTTC
TRBV28,13,.,TRBJ2-3,.,CASSLSFGLTQYF,TGTGCCAGCAGTTTAAGTTTTGGGTTGACGCAGTATTTT
TRBV10-1,19,TRBD2,TRBJ2-1,once,CASSESRTLAESSYNEQFF,TGCGCCAGCAGTGAGTCGAGGACCCTAGCGGAGAGCTCCTACAATGAGCAGTTCTTC
TRBV4-3,13,.,TRBJ1-2,.,CASSQIRTSGYTF,TGCGCCAGCAGCCAGATTCGGACGAGCGGCTACACCTTC
TRBV4-2,15,TRBD1,TRBJ2-2,once,CASSQGTGFTGELFF,TGTGCCAGCAGCCAAGGGACAGGCTTCACCGGGGAGCTGTTTTTT
TRBV2,17,.,TRBJ2-2,.,CASSLMGLLANTGELFF,TGTGCCAGCAGTCTAATGGGACTTTTGGCGAACACCGGGGAGCTGTTTTTT
TRBV4-1,15,TRBD1,TRBJ2-5,.,CASSPRTGVGETQYF,TGCGCCAGCAGCCCTCGGACAGGGGTAGGAGAGACCCAGTACTTC
TRBV6-5,13,.,TRBJ1-1,.,CASRAQAAAEAFF,TGTGCCAGCAGGGCCCAGGCGGCCGCTGAAGCTTTCTTT
TRBV7-2,15,TRBD2,TRBJ2-3,.,CASSARLAGADTQYF,TGTGCCAGCAGCGCGAGACTAGCGGGAGCAGATACGCAGTATTTT
TRBV7-9,15,TRBD1,TRBJ1-2,.,CASSSSLTGVNGYTF,TGTGCCAGCAGCTCTAGCCTTACAGGGGTGAATGGCTACACCTTC
TRBV4-3,15,.,TRBJ2-7,.,CASSQSLDRPYEQYF,TGCGCCAGCAGCCAAAGCTTGGACAGACCCTACGAGCAGTACTTC
TRBV28,15,TRBD1,TRBJ2-7,.,CASSLTGVGWIEQYF,TGTGCCAGCAGCTTGACAGGGGTTGGATGGATCGAGCAGTACTTC
TRBV19,14,TRBD1,TRBJ1-6,few,CASSQDRANSPLHF,TGTGCCAGTAGTCAGGACAGGGCTAATTCACCCCTCCACTTT
TRBV10-3,17,.,TRBJ1-4,.,CAISEFDAGGTNEKLFF,TGTGCCATCAGTGAGTTTGACGCCGGCGGGACTAATGAAAAACTGTTTTTT
TRBV11-2,15,TRBD1,TRBJ2-7,.,CASSQVKGALGEQYF,TGTGCCAGCAGCCAAGTCAAGGGGGCGCTTGGTGAGCAGTACTTC
TRBV6-1,17,TRBD2,TRBJ2-3,.,CASSEEERGLSTDTQYF,TGTGCCAGCAGTGAAGAGGAGCGGGGGCTTAGCACAGATACGCAGTATTTT
TRBV5-4,12,.,TRBJ2-7,.,CASSLTPYEQYF,TGTGCCAGCAGCTTGACCCCCTACGAGCAGTACTTC
TRBV4-1,15,.,TRBJ2-4,.,CASSQEVRVGNIQYF,TGCGCCAGCAGCCAAGAAGTAAGGGTTGGAAACATTCAGTACTTC
TRBV19,14,TRBD1,TRBJ1-1,.,CASSMWDRNTEAFF,TGTGCCAGTAGTATGTGGGACAGGAACACTGAAGCTTTCTTT
TRBV14,14,.,TRBJ1-5,.,CASSQGGGNQPQHF,TGTGCCAGCAGCCAAGGTGGGGGAAATCAGCCCCAGCATTTT
TRBV15,16,.,TRBJ1-2,.,CATSRPQDNTNYGYTF,TGTGCCACCAGCAGGCCTCAGGACAATACTAACTATGGCTACACCTTC
TRBV28,13,TRBD2,TRBJ2-2,.,CASRGANTGELFF,TGTGCCAGTCGGGGGGCGAACACCGGGGAGCTGTTTTTT
TRBV29-1,9,.,TRBJ2-3,.,CSVPDSQYF,TGCAGCGTTCCCGATAGCCAGTATTTT
TRBV4-2,13,.,TRBJ1-1,once,CASWGSLNTEAFF,TGTGCCAGCTGGGGGAGTTTGAACACTGAAGCTTTCTTT
TRBV15,12,.,TRBJ2-7,.,CATSRDLGEQYF,TGTGCCACCAGCAGAGATCTAGGCGAGCAGTACTTC